Here is one T cell receptor (beta chain) with its context. Antigen: not known. The sample comes from a study of T-cell reconstitution after alpha-beta-depleted transplantation in children. During its preparation, the TCRbeta library received unique molecular identifiers. TCRdb called the PCR reads again in MiXCR, with one record for every CDR3 protein. The repertoire has 530,000 or so distinct CDR3 sequences, 25% to 30% of them found once; the top ten carry approximately 33%. Study results and caveats: Approximately two months post-transplant, alpha-beta T cells reportedly originated from several hundred expanded graft clones. After one year, T-cell counts and TCRbeta diversity mostly came from new T cells. Recipient T cells and thymic progenitors that survived gave rise to the high TCRbeta diversity observed at day 60 in some patients.

Source: PBMCs, taken before TCRalphabeta/CD19-depleted stem cell transplant. This TCR was sampled from a boy younger than two with Wiskott-Aldrich syndrome, due to receive a stem cell transplant.

The CDR3 DNA sequence: TGTGCCAGCAGTTTATCCAGCCTTGGGTTCTACGAGCAGTACTTC. Protein: CASSLSSLGFYEQYF. This chain joins TRBV27 and TRBJ2-7; no definite D call. V lost 0 bases, J lost 3 bases, and 12 bases lay in between. CDR1 is MNHEY, CDR2 SMNVEV, per germline (reference sequence). The CDR3 length is 15 residues.